The rows below give T cell receptor beta chains drawn from one sample of a study of shared clonotypes between healthy human individuals. Assay used: immunoSEQ multiplex PCR; TCRdb lists only in-frame clones, some missing. The sample has approximately 740,000 clones, roughly 70% seen once. Sequenced: memory CD4+ T cells sorted from blood. The receptor source for this set is a woman in her thirties in good health. Both conserved end residues are part of each CDR3. A D gene is named only where the DNA matches it firmly. Size is omitted from some rows. Given values are once, few, many or a class for expanded clones.

v_call,clone_size,j_call,d_call,cdr3_aa,cdr3_nt
TRBV5-1,few,TRBJ1-1,TRBD1,CASSLRTGGNTEAFF,TGCGCCAGCAGCTTACGGACAGGGGGGAACACTGAAGCTTTCTTT
TRBV9,once,TRBJ1-5,TRBD1,CASSPAGQGQPQHF,TGTGCCAGCAGCCCAGCTGGACAGGGGCAGCCCCAGCATTTT
TRBV2,-,TRBJ1-5,-,CASSESDFSFLTVSHQPQHF,TGTGCCAGCAGTGAATCAGATTTTTCCTTTCTGACAGTTTCTCATCAGCCCCAGCATTTT
TRBV28,-,TRBJ2-5,-,CASSLRETQYF,TGTGCCAGCAGTTTACGTGAGACCCAGTACTTC
TRBV25-1,-,TRBJ2-5,TRBD1,CASSGHRGRGGIETQYF,TGTGCCAGCAGTGGCCACAGGGGGCGCGGCGGGATTGAGACCCAGTACTTC
TRBV27,-,TRBJ1-2,-,CASSLSPMGHGGYTF,TGTGCCAGCAGTTTATCTCCAATGGGACACGGGGGCTACACCTTC
TRBV18,few,TRBJ1-2,-,CASSPPARFSGYTF,TGTGCCAGCTCACCACCTGCTAGGTTCTCGGGCTACACCTTC
TRBV7-9,-,TRBJ1-1,-,CASSYRGGTEAFF,TGTGCCAGCAGCTATAGAGGGGGCACTGAAGCTTTCTTT
TRBV30,-,TRBJ1-5,TRBD1,CAWRGQGSQPQHF,TGTGCCTGGAGAGGACAGGGAAGTCAGCCCCAGCATTTT
TRBV5-4,-,TRBJ2-6,-,CASSLQPGLSSGANVLTF,TGTGCCAGCAGCTTGCAGCCGGGACTCAGCTCTGGGGCCAACGTCCTGACTTTC
TRBV13,-,TRBJ2-7,TRBD2,CASREAGGGYEQYF,TGTGCCAGCAGAGAAGCGGGAGGGGGCTACGAGCAGTACTTC
TRBV4-1,-,TRBJ1-5,-,CASSQTNSNQPQHF,TGCGCCAGCAGCCAGACCAATAGCAATCAGCCCCAGCATTTT
TRBV7-9,-,TRBJ1-5,-,CASSLYDNQPQHF,TGTGCCAGCAGCTTATACGACAATCAGCCCCAGCATTTT